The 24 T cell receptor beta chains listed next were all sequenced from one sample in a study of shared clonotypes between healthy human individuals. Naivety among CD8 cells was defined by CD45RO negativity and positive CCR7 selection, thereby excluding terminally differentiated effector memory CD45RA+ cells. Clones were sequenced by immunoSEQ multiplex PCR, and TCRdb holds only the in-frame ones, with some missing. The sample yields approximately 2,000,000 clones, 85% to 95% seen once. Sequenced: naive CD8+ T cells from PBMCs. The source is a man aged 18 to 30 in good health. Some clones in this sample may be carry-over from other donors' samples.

The CDR3 reads CATSREPSGRGADTQYF. The DNA of the CDR3 is TGTGCCACCAGCAGAGAACCTTCCGGGAGGGGGGCAGATACGCAGTATTTT. The chain combines TRBV15 with TRBJ2-3, with TRBD2 matching 8 bases. Trimming took 0 bases from V and 4 from J; bases not matched to a gene: 9. This CDR3 has 17 residues. Germline values: CDR1 LNHNV, CDR2 YYDKDF (reference sequence).

The CDR3 protein is CASSSRVEDTQYF. CDR3 in DNA: TGTGCCAGCAGCTCCCGAGTCGAAGATACGCAGTATTTT. This chain uses TRBV13 with TRBJ2-3; D is unclear. The CDR3 is 13 amino acids. The ends were cut back, 4 bases at V and 5 bases at J, with 10 bases in the middle. Germline loops: CDR1 PRHDT, CDR2 FYEKMQ (reference sequence). Supplemented by reference TRBV13 and TRBJ2-3, the full variable domain reads AAGVIQSPRHLIKEKRETATLKCYPIPRHDTVYWYQQGPGQDPQFLISFYEKMQSDKGSIPDRFSAQQFSDYHSELNMSSLELGDSALYFCASSSRVEDTQYFGPGTRLTVL.

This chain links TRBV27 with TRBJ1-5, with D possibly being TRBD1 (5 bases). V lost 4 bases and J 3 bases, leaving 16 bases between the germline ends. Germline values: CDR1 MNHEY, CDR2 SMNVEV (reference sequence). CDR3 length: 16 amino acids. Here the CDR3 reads CASSSFLGRDNQPQHF. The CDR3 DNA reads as TGTGCCAGCAGTTCCTTCCTTGGCAGGGACAATCAGCCCCAGCATTTT.

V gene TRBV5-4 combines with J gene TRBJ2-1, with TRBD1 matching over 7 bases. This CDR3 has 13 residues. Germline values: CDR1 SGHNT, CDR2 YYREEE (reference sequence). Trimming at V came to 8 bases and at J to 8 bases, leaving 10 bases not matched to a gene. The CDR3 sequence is CASGEDRIHEQFF. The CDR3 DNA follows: TGTGCCAGTGGAGAGGACAGGATCCATGAGCAGTTCTTC.

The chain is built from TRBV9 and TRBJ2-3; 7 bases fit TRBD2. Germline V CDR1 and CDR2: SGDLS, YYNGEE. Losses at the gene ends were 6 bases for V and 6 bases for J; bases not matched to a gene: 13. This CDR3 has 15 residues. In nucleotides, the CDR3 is TGTGCCAGCACCGGGAGGCGAGAAGGGGCTGATACGCAGTATTTT. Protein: CASTGRREGADTQYF. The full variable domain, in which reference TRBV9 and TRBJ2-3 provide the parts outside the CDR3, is DSGVTQTPKHLITATGQRVTLRCSPRSGDLSVYWYQQSLDQGLQFLIQYYNGEERAKGNILERFSAQQFPDLHSELNLSSLELGDSALYFCASTGRREGADTQYFGPGTRLTVL.

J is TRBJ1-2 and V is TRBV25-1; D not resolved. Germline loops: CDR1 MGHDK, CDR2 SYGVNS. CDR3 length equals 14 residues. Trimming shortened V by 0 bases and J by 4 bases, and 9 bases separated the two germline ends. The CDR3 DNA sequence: TGTGCCAGCAGTGAATATTCAGAGTTCTATGGCTACACCTTC. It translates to CASSEYSEFYGYTF.

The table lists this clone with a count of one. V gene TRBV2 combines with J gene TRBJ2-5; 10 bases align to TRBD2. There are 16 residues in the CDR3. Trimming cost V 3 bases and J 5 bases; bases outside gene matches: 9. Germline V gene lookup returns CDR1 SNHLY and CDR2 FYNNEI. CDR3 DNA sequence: TGTGCCAGCAGTGAGAGCGGGGGGGGACTAGCGGAGACCCAGTACTTC. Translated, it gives CASSESGGGLAETQYF.

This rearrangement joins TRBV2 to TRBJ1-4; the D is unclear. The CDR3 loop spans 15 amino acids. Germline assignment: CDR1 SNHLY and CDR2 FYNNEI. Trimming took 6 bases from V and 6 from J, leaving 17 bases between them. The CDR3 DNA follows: TGTGCCAGCAGCCTTAAAGGACGAAGGGATGAAAAACTGTTTTTT. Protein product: CASSLKGRRDEKLFF.

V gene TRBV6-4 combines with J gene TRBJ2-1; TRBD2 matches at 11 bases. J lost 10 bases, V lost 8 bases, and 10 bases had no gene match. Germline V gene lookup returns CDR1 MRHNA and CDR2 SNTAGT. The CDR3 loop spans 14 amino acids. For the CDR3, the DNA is TGTGCCAGCTATCGGACTAGCGGGCCCAGGGAGCAGTTCTTC. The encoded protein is CASYRTSGPREQFF.

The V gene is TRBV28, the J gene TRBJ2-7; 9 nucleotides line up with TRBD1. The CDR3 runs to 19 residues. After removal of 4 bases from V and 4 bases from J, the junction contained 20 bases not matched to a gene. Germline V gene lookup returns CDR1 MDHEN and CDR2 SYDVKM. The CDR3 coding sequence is TGTGCCAGCAGTTCCCTTACTACCGAGAGCGCCGGGACAGGGTACGAGCAGTACTTC. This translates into CASSSLTTESAGTGYEQYF.

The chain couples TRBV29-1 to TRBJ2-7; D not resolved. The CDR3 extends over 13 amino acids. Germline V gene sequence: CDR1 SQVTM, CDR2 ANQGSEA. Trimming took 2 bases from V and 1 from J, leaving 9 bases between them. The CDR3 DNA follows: TGCAGCGTTGAATTCCCGGAGTCCTACGAGCAGTACTTC. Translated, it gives CSVEFPESYEQYF.

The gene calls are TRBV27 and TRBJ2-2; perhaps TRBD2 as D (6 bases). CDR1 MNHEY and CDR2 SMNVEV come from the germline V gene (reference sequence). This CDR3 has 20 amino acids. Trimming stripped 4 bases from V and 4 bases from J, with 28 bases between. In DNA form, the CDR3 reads TGTGCCAGCAGTTGGCTGGGCGTGGAGGGCGTTTTTAGCGGCACCGGGGAGCTGTTTTTT. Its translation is CASSWLGVEGVFSGTGELFF.

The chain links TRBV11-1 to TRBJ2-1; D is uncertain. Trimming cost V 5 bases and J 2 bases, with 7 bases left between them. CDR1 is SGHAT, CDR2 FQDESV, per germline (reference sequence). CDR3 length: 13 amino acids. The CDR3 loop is CASSDKTYNEQFF. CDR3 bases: TGTGCCAGCAGCGACAAGACCTACAATGAGCAGTTCTTC.

This chain's CDR3 is CASSLSRDRGNSYEQYF. CDR3 in DNA: TGTGCCAGCAGTTTATCGCGGGACAGGGGTAACTCCTACGAGCAGTACTTC. The genes are TRBV27 and TRBJ2-7, with 10 bases lining up with TRBD1. Germline V gene lookup returns CDR1 MNHEY and CDR2 SMNVEV (reference sequence). The length of the CDR3 is 17 residues. V was pared by 0 bases and J by 0 bases, with 5 bases of the junction left unmatched.

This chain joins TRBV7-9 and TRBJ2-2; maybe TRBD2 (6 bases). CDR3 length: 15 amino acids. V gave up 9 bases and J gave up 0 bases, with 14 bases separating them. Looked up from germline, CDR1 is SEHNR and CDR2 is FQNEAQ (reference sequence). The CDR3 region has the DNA TGTGCCAGAGGGGACGGCGGGGCGAACACCGGGGAGCTGTTTTTT. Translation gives CARGDGGANTGELFF.

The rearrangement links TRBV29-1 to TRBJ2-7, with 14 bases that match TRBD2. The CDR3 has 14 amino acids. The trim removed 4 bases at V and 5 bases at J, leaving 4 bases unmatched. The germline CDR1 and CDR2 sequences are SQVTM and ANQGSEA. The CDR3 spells CSVVGGLAGDEQYF. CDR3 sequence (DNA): TGCAGCGTTGTTGGGGGACTAGCGGGGGACGAGCAGTACTTC.

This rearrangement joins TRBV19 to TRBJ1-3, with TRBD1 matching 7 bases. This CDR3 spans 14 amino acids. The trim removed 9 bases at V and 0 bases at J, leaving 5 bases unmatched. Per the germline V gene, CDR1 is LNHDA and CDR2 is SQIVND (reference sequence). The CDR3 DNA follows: TGTGCCAGCCAACAGGGGTTCTCTGGAAACACCATATATTTT. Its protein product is CASQQGFSGNTIYF. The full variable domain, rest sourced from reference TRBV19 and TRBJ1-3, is DGGITQSPKYLFRKEGQNVTLSCEQNLNHDAMYWYRQDPGQGLRLIYYSQIVNDFQKGDIAEGYSVSREKKESFPLTVTSAQKNPTAFYLCASQQGFSGNTIYFGEGSWLTVV.

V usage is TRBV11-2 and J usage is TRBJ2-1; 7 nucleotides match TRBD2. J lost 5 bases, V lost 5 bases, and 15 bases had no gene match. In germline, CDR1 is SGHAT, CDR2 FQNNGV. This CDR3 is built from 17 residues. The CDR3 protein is CASSKIYLAAFDNEQFF. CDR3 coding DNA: TGTGCCAGCAGCAAAATTTACCTAGCGGCATTCGACAATGAGCAGTTCTTC.

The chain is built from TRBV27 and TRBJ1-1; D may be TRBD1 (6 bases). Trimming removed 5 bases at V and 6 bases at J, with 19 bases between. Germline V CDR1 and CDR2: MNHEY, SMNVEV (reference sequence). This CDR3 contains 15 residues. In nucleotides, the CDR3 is TGTGCCAGCAGTCCGCGGGGGGGGGCAGTGGCTGAAGCTTTCTTT. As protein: CASSPRGGAVAEAFF.

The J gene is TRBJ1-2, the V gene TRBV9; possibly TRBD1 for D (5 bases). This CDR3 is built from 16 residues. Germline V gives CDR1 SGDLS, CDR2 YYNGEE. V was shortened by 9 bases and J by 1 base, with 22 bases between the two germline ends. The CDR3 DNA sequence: TGTGCCACCGCTGGGGGAAAGACAGTAGATAACTATGGCTACACCTTC. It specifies CATAGGKTVDNYGYTF.

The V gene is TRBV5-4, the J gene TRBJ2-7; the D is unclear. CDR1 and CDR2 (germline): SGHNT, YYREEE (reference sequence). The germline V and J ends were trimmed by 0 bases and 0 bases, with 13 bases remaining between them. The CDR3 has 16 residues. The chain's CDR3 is CASSLVSSGFSYEQYF. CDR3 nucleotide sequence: TGTGCCAGCAGCTTGGTTTCTTCGGGCTTCTCCTACGAGCAGTACTTC.

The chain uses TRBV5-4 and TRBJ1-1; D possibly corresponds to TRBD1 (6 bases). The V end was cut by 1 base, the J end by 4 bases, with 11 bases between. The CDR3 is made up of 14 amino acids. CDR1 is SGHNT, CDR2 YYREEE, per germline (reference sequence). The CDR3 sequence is CASSLSAGATEAFF. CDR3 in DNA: TGTGCCAGCAGCTTGTCTGCGGGGGCCACTGAAGCTTTCTTT.

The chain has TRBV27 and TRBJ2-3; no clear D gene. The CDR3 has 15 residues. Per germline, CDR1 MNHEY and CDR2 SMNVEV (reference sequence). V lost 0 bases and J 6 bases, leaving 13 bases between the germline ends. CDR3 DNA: TGTGCCAGCAGTTTATCGTTTACTCTGGCGGATACGCAGTATTTT. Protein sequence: CASSLSFTLADTQYF.

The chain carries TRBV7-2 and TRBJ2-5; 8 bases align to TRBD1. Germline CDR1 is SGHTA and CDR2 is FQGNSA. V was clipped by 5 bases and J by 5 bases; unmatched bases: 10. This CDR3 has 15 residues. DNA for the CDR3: TGTGCCAGCAGCCCGATGACAGGGGCGGGGGAGACCCAGTACTTC. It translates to CASSPMTGAGETQYF.